These 24 T cell receptor beta chains came from one sample sequenced in a study of early T cells in non-severe SARS-CoV-2 infection. TCRdb passed the 5' RACE reads through MiXCR, listing each CDR3 protein once. This sample carries 65,000 to 95,000 distinct CDR3 sequences, approximately 15% of them seen once, and the ten largest clones take roughly 3%. Material for sequencing was whole blood. The source of these receptors is an adult who was a healthcare worker with PCR-confirmed SARS-CoV-2 infection or an uninfected control (not recorded which).

This clonotype was observed a handful of times. The chain carries TRBV12-3 or TRBV12-4 and TRBJ2-5; D might be TRBD1 (5 bases). The CDR3 covers 13 residues. The V end was cut by 6 bases, the J end by 5 bases, with 13 bases between. The CDR3 is CASRGHRKETQYF. CDR3 coding DNA: TGTGCCAGCAGGGGGCACAGGAAGGAGACCCAGTACTTC.

This chain connects TRBV10-2 to TRBJ1-2; TRBD1 aligns across 8 bases. With V trimmed by 8 bases and J by 8 bases, 13 bases remained unmatched. The CDR3 length is 14 residues. CDR1 WSHSY and CDR2 SAAADI come from the germline V gene. The CDR3 DNA reads TGCGCCAGCCTCGCCCCCCAGGGGGCCTGGGGCTACACCTTC. Translation gives CASLAPQGAWGYTF.

This clonotype appeared a few times. The V call is TRBV27, the J call TRBJ2-4; 9 bases are a match to TRBD1. This CDR3 region has 13 residues. Unmatched junction bases numbered 5, after V lost 5 bases and J lost 9 bases. The germline V gene has CDR1 MNHEY and CDR2 SMNVEV (reference sequence). This CDR3 reads CASSAGQGTIQYF. The CDR3 DNA is TGTGCCAGCAGTGCTGGACAGGGGACCATTCAGTACTTC.

This clonotype was recorded a few times. This chain uses TRBV6-1 with TRBJ2-2; 7 nucleotides align to TRBD2. The CDR3 covers 18 residues. The germline V gene has CDR1 MNHNS and CDR2 SASEGT. The trim removed 8 bases at V and 6 bases at J, leaving 21 bases unmatched. The CDR3 DNA is TGTGCCAGCGAGTGTAAAGGGCCTAGCGGATGTGTATCCGGGGAGCTGTTTTTT. This translates into CASECKGPSGCVSGELFF.

The V gene is TRBV5-4, the J gene TRBJ2-1; 10 bases are a match to TRBD2. This CDR3 region has 15 residues. J lost 5 bases, V lost 0 bases, and 2 bases had no gene match. Germline CDR1 SGHNT, CDR2 YYREEE (reference sequence). The CDR3 DNA is TGTGCCAGCAGCTTGGGTCTAGCGGGAGACAATGAGCAGTTCTTC. Protein product: CASSLGLAGDNEQFF.

The V call is TRBV5-1, the J call TRBJ2-1; 8 nucleotides agree with TRBD2. Looked up from germline, CDR1 is SGHRS and CDR2 is YFSETQ. The CDR3 loop spans 15 amino acids. V dropped 0 bases and J dropped 5; count of bases not matched to a gene: 4. CDR3 bases: TGCGCCAGCAGCTTGGAGGGACTAGTCAACAATGAGCAGTTCTTC. As protein: CASSLEGLVNNEQFF.

The rearrangement joins TRBV2 to TRBJ1-4, with D maybe TRBD1 (5 bases). CDR1 SNHLY and CDR2 FYNNEI come from the germline V gene. The CDR3 is made up of 13 amino acids. Trimming took off 8 bases at V and 4 bases at J, with 11 bases between the two ends. The CDR3 loop is CASYRDVNEKLFF. CDR3 nucleotide sequence: TGTGCCAGCTACCGGGACGTTAATGAAAAACTGTTTTTT.

In its sample, this clonotype was seen many times. V usage is TRBV7-9 and J usage is TRBJ1-4, with 7 bases lining up with TRBD1. The CDR3 sequence is 15 residues long. Germline lookup yields CDR1 SEHNR and CDR2 FQNEAQ (reference sequence). V lost 3 bases to trimming and J lost 2 bases; unmatched junction nucleotides: 3. The CDR3 DNA reads TGTGCCAGCAGCTTGCACAGGGGCACTAATGAAAAACTGTTTTTT. Translated, it gives CASSLHRGTNEKLFF.

The chain has TRBV5-6 and TRBJ1-2; D might be TRBD1 (5 bases). V lost 1 base to trimming and J lost 6 bases, with 7 bases between them. The length of the CDR3 is 12 residues. Germline CDR1 is SGHDT and CDR2 is YYEEEE. CDR3 coding DNA: TGTGCCAGCAGCTTGATAGGGGATGGCTACACCTTC. Its translation: CASSLIGDGYTF.

This clonotype was counted only a few times. V and J are TRBV27 and TRBJ2-1; 8 nucleotides line up with TRBD2. The CDR3 covers 21 residues. Germline CDR1 reads MNHEY; CDR2 reads SMNVEV (reference sequence). The trim removed 4 bases at V and 2 bases at J, leaving 22 bases unmatched. CDR3 nucleotides: TGTGCCAGCAGTTCGGGCCCCTTACGTAGCGGGACTAGGGTGGCCTACAATGAGCAGTTCTTC. It yields the protein CASSSGPLRSGTRVAYNEQFF.

This clonotype has only a few counts. The chain uses TRBV28 and TRBJ2-7; 13 nucleotides match TRBD2. This CDR3 is 16 amino acids long. V dropped 5 bases and J dropped 1; count of bases not matched to a gene: 5. Germline V gene data show CDR1 as MDHEN and CDR2 as SYDVKM. The CDR3 region is CASSPRTSGSSYEQYF. The DNA of the CDR3 is TGTGCCAGCAGTCCCAGGACTAGCGGGAGTTCCTACGAGCAGTACTTC.

This clonotype was seen ten or more times. This rearrangement joins TRBV10-3 to TRBJ2-1; TRBD2 aligns across 11 bases. Germline CDR1 ENHRY, CDR2 SYGVKD. The CDR3 runs to 14 residues. The V segment lost 6 bases and the J segment 8 bases; nucleotides outside the gene matches: 6. This CDR3 is CAISHSGGEDEQFF. The CDR3 DNA sequence: TGTGCCATCAGCCATAGCGGGGGGGAGGATGAGCAGTTCTTC.

The chain employs TRBV20-1 and TRBJ2-3; no firm D call. Germline V gene data show CDR1 as DFQATT and CDR2 as SNEGSKA (reference sequence). The CDR3 consists of 13 residues. Trimming removed 5 bases at V and 8 bases at J, with 17 bases between. DNA for the CDR3: TGCAGTGCTCCCGGTGGTCCAGGCGGTACGCAGTATTTT. Protein product: CSAPGGPGGTQYF.

The chain employs TRBV18 and TRBJ2-3; D is undetermined. CDR1 and CDR2 (germline): KGHSH, LQKENI. The CDR3 is 12 residues long. Deletions cut 3 bases from V and 8 bases from J, with 9 bases between. This CDR3 is CASSPFEATQYF. The CDR3 region has the DNA TGTGCCAGCTCACCCTTCGAAGCTACGCAGTATTTT.

This clonotype was seen repeatedly, ten times or more. The J gene is TRBJ1-1, the V gene TRBV7-3, with TRBD1 identical over 9 bases. The CDR3 sequence is 13 residues long. J lost 4 bases, V lost 4 bases, and 1 base had no gene match. Germline V gene lookup returns CDR1 SGHTA and CDR2 FQGTGA. The CDR3 DNA reads as TGTGCCAGCAGCTGGGACAGGGCCACTGAAGCTTTCTTT. This encodes CASSWDRATEAFF. Looking up the rest from reference TRBV7-3 and TRBJ1-1 gives the full variable domain: GAGVSQTPSNKVTEKGKYVELRCDPISGHTALYWYRQSLGQGPEFLIYFQGTGAADDSGLPNDRFFAVRPEGSVSTLKIQRTERGDSAVYLCASSWDRATEAFFGQGTRLTVV.

This clonotype was detected ten times or more. Written as DNA, the CDR3 is TGTGCCAGCAGCTCGGGACTAGCGCCTTACTACGAGCAGTACTTC. It is translated as CASSSGLAPYYEQYF. The chain is built from TRBV11-3 and TRBJ2-7, with 10 bases lining up with TRBD2. Germline CDR1 and CDR2: SGHNT and YENEEA. The CDR3 has 15 amino acids. The V gene end was trimmed by 4 bases and the J gene end by 3 bases; junction bases not matched to a gene: 6.

This clonotype occurred a few times. The chain recombines TRBV28 with TRBJ1-5; D gene ambiguous. This CDR3 spans 14 amino acids. The V gene's germline CDR1 is MDHEN and CDR2 SYDVKM. The germline V and J ends were trimmed by 5 bases and 2 bases, with 10 bases remaining between them. The CDR3 region is CASSPARGNQPQHF. The CDR3 bases are TGTGCCAGCAGTCCTGCTAGGGGCAATCAGCCCCAGCATTTT.

This chain joins TRBV7-2 and TRBJ2-7; weak D call: TRBD2 (6 bases). CDR1 and CDR2 from the germline V gene are SGHTA and FQGNSA. The V and J ends lost 3 bases and 0 bases respectively, with 15 bases between them. The CDR3 consists of 16 residues. CDR3 amino acids: CASSLFGSESSYEQYF. The DNA for the CDR3 is TGTGCCAGCAGCTTGTTCGGGAGTGAAAGCTCCTACGAGCAGTACTTC.

The chain has TRBV5-1 and TRBJ2-3; a possible D gene is TRBD1 (5 bases). This CDR3 has 15 amino acids. The V and J ends lost 3 bases and 0 bases respectively, with 11 bases between them. Germline V lookup: CDR1 SGHRS, CDR2 YFSETQ. The CDR3 sequence: CASSSDTTSTDTQYF. DNA of the CDR3: TGCGCCAGCAGCTCGGACACGACTAGCACAGATACGCAGTATTTT.

The V and J genes are TRBV9 and TRBJ2-5, with D perhaps given as TRBD1 or TRBD2 (6 bases each). V shed 4 bases and J shed 2 bases, with 12 bases lying between them. Germline V gene sequence: CDR1 SGDLS, CDR2 YYNGEE. The CDR3 contains 14 residues. The CDR3 region is CASSSGAFQETQYF. CDR3 nucleotides: TGTGCCAGCAGCTCGGGGGCCTTTCAAGAGACCCAGTACTTC.

This clonotype occurred a few times. CDR3 coding DNA: TGTGCCAGCAGCCCCAATGCTGTCGGGTATGACTACGAGCAGTACTTC. It encodes CASSPNAVGYDYEQYF. The chain uses TRBV4-2 and TRBJ2-7; D is ambiguous. The germline gives CDR1 LGHNA, CDR2 YNFKEQ. This CDR3 contains 16 residues. V shed 4 bases and J shed 3 bases, with 19 bases lying between them.

DNA for the CDR3: TGTGCCAGCAGCTTGATCCCCCGGGGGGCGAACACCGGGGAGCTGTTTTTT. It codes for CASSLIPRGANTGELFF. The chain uses TRBV7-6 and TRBJ2-2; 7 bases align to TRBD2. V lost 3 bases to trimming and J lost 0 bases; unmatched junction nucleotides: 7. The CDR3 loop spans 17 amino acids. The germline CDR1 and CDR2 sequences are SGHVS and FNYEAQ.

The CDR3 DNA follows: TGTGCCAGCAGTTCTCCGGGGGGGTCACGGACCCAGTACTTC. Amino acids: CASSSPGGSRTQYF. The V and J genes are TRBV28 and TRBJ2-5; 8 positions match TRBD2. The V segment lost 4 bases and the J segment 7 bases; nucleotides outside the gene matches: 8. In germline, CDR1 is MDHEN, CDR2 SYDVKM. This CDR3 has 14 residues.

This clonotype occurred many times. The V gene is TRBV12-3 or TRBV12-4, the J gene TRBJ2-1, with D possibly matching TRBD1 (6 bases). The V and J ends lost 5 bases and 4 bases respectively, with 12 bases between them. This CDR3 spans 14 amino acids. In nucleotides, the CDR3 is TGTGCCAGCAGTCCATCGGACAGATACAATGAGCAGTTCTTC. The encoded protein is CASSPSDRYNEQFF.